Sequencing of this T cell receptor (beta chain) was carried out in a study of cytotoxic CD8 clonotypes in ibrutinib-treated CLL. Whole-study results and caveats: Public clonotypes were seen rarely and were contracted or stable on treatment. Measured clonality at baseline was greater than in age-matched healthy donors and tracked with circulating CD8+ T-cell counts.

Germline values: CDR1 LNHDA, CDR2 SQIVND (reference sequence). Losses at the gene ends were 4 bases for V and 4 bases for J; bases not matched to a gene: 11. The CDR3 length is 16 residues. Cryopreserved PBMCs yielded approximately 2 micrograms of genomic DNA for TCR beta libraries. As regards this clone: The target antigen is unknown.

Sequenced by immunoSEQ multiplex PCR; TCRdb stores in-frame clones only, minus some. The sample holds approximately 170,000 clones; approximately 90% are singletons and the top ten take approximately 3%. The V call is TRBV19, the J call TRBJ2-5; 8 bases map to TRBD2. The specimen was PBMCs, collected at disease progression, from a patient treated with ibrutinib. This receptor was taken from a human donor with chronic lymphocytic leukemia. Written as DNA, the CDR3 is TGTGCCAGTAGTACTACGGGAGGGCCAAGCGGAGAGACCCAGTACTTC. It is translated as CASSTTGGPSGETQYF.